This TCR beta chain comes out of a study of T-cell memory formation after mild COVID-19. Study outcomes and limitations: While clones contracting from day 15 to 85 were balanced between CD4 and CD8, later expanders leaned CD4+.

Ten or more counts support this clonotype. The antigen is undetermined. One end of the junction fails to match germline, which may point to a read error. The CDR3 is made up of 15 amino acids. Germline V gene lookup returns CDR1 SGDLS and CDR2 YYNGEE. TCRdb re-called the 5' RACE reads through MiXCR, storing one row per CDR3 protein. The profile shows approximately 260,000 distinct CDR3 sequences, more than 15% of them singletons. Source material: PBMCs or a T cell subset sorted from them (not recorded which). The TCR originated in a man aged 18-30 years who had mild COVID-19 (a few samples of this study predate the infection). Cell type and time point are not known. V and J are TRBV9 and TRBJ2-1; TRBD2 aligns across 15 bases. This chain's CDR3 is CASSVGTSGGNEQFF. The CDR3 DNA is TGCGCCAGCAGCGTCGGGACTAGCGGGGGGAATGAGCAGTTCTTC.